Here is one TCR beta chain with its context. Its antigen is still unknown. This sample is drawn from a study of graft-versus-host responses after intestinal transplantation. Study in general: Following induction with anti-thymocyte globulin, all recipients were given tacrolimus and steroids for three to four years.

Findings and caveats of the study: Detected in recipient marrow were GvH clones, some of which were first observed in ileum or blood.

Method: immunoSEQ multiplex PCR; TCRdb's copy keeps in-frame clones and lacks some. The sample shows roughly 81,000 clones, roughly 80% of them seen only once. This CDR3 is 14 amino acids long. Trimming removed 6 bases from V and 1 base from J, with 10 bases in between. Looked up from germline, CDR1 is MNHNY and CDR2 is SVGAGI (reference sequence). The J gene is TRBJ1-3, the V gene TRBV6-6, with D tentatively TRBD1 (5 bases). This material consisted of unstimulated CD4+ T cells sorted from spleen or lymph node cells, taken before intestinal transplant. This clonotype originated in a human donor who received an intestinal transplant. The CDR3 DNA reads TGTGCCAGCAGGGACAATTTGTCTGGAAACACCATATATTTT. Protein sequence: CASRDNLSGNTIYF.